The clone carrying this T cell receptor (beta chain) was seen a few times. Methods used by the authors: Counts of nucleated cells, estimated from reference gene primer amplification, were obtained. Produced via immunoSEQ multiplex PCR; TCRdb's table is partial and in-frame only. Clonal size and the V and J genes are those of that table, whereas D and trimming came from the DNA. The sample holds under 150,000 clones, 84% seen once. The source of the sample is a study of blood T cell repertoires in COVID-19. Study context: Acute and convalescent COVID-19 samples came from the United States, Italy and Spain.

Germline V gene lookup returns CDR1 LGHNT and CDR2 FRNRAP. The CDR3 consists of 13 residues. V lost 4 bases and J 4 bases, leaving 10 bases between the germline ends. This chain connects TRBV12-5 to TRBJ1-1, with a weak D call TRBD1 (6 bases). Sequenced sample: peripheral blood. The TCR comes from a woman aged 40 to 50 with acute or convalescent COVID-19. The CDR3 spells CASGWDTSTEAFF. The CDR3 region has the DNA TGTGCTAGTGGTTGGGACACCTCCACTGAAGCTTTCTTT.